This T cell receptor beta chain was captured by sequencing in a study of T cells in localized non-small cell lung cancer (dated by TCRdb to about 2020). Context from the whole study: Comparing tumors with uninvolved tumor-adjacent lungs, the study looked at the T cell repertoires of 236 patients with early-stage NSCLC. The cohort was made up of around 250 treatment-naive NSCLC patients whose localized lung tumors had been resected. A mean age of around 66 years was recorded for the NSCLC patients, of whom under 150 were male and around 100 were female.

At diagnosis, tumor, uninvolved tumor-adjacent lung and peripheral blood were collected and then preserved as a mix of FFPE and fresh-frozen material. For TCR repertoire profiling, blood samples were analyzed as peripheral blood mononuclear cells. Note on this clone: Its antigen has not been determined. Base-call qualities are not available, and no considerably larger clone is one nucleotide away.

Measured from the cysteine to the phenylalanine, the CDR3 is 15 residues long. The read is trimmed to its CDR3 DNA, 45 bases read in frame from base 1. CDR1 and CDR2, looked up from the germline V gene (reference sequence), are LNHNV and YYDKDF. V was cut back by 3 bases and J by 5 bases, leaving a gap of 16 bases between them. The immunoSEQ Assay was used to sequence TCR beta CDR3 regions from DNA. The study's own analysis went as follows. T cell density was computed as TCR beta template counts normalized to usable DNA estimated by amplifying housekeeping genes. Using the preseqR package, richness was estimated by extrapolating to 120,000 templates for tissue samples and 400,000 templates for PBMC samples. Clonality was taken to be one minus Pielou's evenness. Tissue-enriched TCRs were identified through differential abundance testing performed on productive amino-acid clonotypes, with a minimum total count of 5 and an alpha of 0.1. The Jaccard Index and the Morisita Overlap Index were used to measure how much the repertoires overlapped between compartments. GLIPH clustered TCR beta CDR3s with public tetramer-defined viral CDR3s; viral motifs required at least three viral sequences plus V-gene enrichment. Drawn from immuneACCESS, this table holds only the in-frame rearrangements with V and J called that TCRdb kept. Clones are partly lost; checked studies trace under half to an unresolved V gene and leave the rest unexplained. V and J calls and clone size are as listed in that table; D and trimming were resolved from the DNA. For this sample there are 70,000 to 95,000 clones; approximately 90% appear just once. The ten largest clones represent roughly 4% of the sample.

Results and caveats for the whole study, not just this receptor: Because the study design was exploratory, TCR variables were selected using unadjusted p-values without false-discovery rate correction. The highest T cell clonality was observed in uninvolved tumor-adjacent lung, where clonality exceeded that of tumor, suggesting that antigenic responses were more focused in uninvolved tumor-adjacent lung. Multi-region tumor sequencing was not performed, so intratumor heterogeneity could not be excluded. A median of roughly 50 of the top 100 tumor clones turned up in the paired uninvolved adjacent lung, and some 27 of those clones also ranked among the top 100 of that same adjacent lung. Higher blood T cell density associated with longer overall survival, while higher adjacent-lung clonality associated with shorter survival.

The chain joins TRBV15 to TRBJ1-1; the D gene is perhaps TRBD1, on 5 matching bases. This clonotype was sampled from a woman aged 35 to 70 with stage II squamous cell lung carcinoma. The sample was PBMCs, taken before any cancer treatment. The DNA reads TGTGCCACCAGCAGGGGACTGGGGACGGGAACTGAAGCTTTCTTT. This encodes CATSRGLGTGTEAFF.